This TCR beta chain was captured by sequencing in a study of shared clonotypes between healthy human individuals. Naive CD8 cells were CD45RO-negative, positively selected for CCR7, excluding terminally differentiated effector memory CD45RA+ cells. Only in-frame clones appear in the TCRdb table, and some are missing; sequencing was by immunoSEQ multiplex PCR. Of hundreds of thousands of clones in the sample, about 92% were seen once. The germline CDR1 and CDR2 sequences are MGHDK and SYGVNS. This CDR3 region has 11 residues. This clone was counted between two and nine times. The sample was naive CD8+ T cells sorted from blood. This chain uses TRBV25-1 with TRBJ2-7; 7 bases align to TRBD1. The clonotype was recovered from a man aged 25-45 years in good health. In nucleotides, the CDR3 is TGTGCTACTGGGACAGCCTACGAGCAGTACTTC. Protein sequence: CATGTAYEQYF.